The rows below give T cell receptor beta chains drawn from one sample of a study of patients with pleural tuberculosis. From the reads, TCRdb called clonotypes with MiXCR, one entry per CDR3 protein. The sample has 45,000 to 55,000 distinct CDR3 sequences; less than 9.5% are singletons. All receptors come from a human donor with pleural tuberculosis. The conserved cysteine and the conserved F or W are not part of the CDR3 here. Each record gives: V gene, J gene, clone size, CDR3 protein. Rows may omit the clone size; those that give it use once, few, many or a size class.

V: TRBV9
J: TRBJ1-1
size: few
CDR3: ASSVDGRMNTEAF

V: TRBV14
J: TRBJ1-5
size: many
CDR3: ASSDRGSNQPQH

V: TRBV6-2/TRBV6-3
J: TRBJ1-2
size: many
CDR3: ASRPRTVRGYT

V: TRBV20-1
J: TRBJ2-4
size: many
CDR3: SASRIEAKNIQY

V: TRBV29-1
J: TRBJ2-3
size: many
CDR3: SVVPRMPTDTQY

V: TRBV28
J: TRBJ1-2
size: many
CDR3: ASSSPQEKPYGYT

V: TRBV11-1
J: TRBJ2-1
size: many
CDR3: ASTPGGRSYNEQF

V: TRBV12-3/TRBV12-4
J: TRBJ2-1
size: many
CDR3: ASSLRQGSYNEQF

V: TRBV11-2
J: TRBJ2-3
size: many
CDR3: ASSLEILAGTDTQY

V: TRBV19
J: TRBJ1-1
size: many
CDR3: ASSTSRNTEAF

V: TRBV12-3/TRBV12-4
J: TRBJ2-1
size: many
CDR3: ASKKELATPAEQF

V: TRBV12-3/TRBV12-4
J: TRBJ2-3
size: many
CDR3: ASSWSSVRADTQY

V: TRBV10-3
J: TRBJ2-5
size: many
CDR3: ASVGGGQETQY

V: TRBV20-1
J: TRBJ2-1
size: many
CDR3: SANDRTGLYNEQF

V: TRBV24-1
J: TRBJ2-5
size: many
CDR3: ATSSLLDNQETQY

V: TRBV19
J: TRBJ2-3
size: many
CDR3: ASGQGNTDTQY

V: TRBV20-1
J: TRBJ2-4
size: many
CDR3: SAREESSGRAKNIQY

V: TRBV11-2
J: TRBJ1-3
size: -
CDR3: ASSFRESSGNTIY

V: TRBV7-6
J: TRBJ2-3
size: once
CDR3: ASSSLTDTQF

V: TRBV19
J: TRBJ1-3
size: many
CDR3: ASSISRAGGNTIY

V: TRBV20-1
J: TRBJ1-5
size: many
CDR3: SARQGGSNQPQH

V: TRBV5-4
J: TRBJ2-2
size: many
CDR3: ASSLATVDSRELF

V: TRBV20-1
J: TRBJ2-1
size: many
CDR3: SATNRDSLSGSF

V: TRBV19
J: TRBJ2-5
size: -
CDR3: ASSIGQPRETQY

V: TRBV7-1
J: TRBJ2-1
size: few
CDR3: ASTSAWAGAHNEQF

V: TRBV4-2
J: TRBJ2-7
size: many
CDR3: ASSRTPSYEQY

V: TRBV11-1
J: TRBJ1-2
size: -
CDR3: ASSSYLATGNGYT

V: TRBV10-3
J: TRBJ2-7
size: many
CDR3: ATKAGRAYEQY

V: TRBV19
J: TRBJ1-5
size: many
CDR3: ASSAHMEISPQH

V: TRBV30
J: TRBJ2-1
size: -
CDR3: AWAGTRSSYNEQF

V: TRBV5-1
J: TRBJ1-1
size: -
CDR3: ASSSSPANTEAF

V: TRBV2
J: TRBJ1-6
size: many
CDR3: ASSEAPYSPLH

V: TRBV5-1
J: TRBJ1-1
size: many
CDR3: ASSAGTPNTEAF

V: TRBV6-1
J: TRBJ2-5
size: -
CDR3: ASLSGEEEAQY

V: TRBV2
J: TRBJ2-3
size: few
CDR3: ASSGRPQDTQY

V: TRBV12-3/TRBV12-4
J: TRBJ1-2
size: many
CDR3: ASSLNPDYGYT

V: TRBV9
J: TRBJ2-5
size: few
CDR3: ASSVVPQETQY

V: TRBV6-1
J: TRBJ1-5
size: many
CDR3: ASRQGQLNQPQH

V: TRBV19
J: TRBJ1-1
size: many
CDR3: ASSPHPGQGATEAF

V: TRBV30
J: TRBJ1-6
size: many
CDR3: AWDRDRSPLH

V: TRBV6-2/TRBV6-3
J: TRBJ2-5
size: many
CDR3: ASSYLSEQRETQY

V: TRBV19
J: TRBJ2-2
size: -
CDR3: ASTPTYLSPGELF

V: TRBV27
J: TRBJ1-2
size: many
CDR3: ASWDRDYGYT

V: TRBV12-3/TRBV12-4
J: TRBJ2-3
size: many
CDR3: ASSLRGRGTADTQY

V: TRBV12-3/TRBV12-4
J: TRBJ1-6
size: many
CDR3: ASISDGGRDSPLH

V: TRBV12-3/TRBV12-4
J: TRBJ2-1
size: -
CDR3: ASRSLGNEQF

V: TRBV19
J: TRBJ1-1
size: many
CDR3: ASTDRGQENTEAF

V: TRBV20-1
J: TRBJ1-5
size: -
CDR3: SAPRQATNNQPQH

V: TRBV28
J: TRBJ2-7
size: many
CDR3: ASSLGVGGFPYEQY

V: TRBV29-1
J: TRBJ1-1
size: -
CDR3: SVEDLGVNTEAF

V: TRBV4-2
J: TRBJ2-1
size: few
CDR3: ASSPKAGVVGYNEQF

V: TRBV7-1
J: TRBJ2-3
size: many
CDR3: ASSSGSLYVASTDTQY

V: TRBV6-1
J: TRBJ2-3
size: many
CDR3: ASSPGHTDTQY

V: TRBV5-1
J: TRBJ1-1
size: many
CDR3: ASSTQGGEAF

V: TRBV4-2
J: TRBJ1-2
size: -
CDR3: AGRLAGTGKGYT

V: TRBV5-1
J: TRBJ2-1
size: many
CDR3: ASSLAGTQQF

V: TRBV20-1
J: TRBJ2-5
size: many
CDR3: SAPIRSETQY

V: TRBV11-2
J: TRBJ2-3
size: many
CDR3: ASSLGTDPGTQY